This is a list of T cell receptor beta chains from one sample in a study of T cell responses to AZD1222 COVID-19 vaccine. The data were produced by immunoSEQ multiplex PCR, yet TCRdb's version contains in-frame clones alone and is incomplete. The sample has around 84,000 clones, around 86% seen once. This specimen consisted of peripheral blood, obtained on day 0 of AZD1222 vaccination. Receptor source: an adult in good health. CDR3s leave out the opening cysteine and the closing phenylalanine or tryptophan. The order of the fields is J gene, clone size, V gene, CDR3 length, CDR3 protein. Size tells how often a clone was seen (once, few, many) or the class of an expanded clone, and some rows leave it out.

j_gene: TRBJ1-5; abundance: NA; v_gene: TRBV30; len: 10; CDR3aa: AWSKENQPQH
j_gene: TRBJ1-4; abundance: NA; v_gene: TRBV6-4; len: 11; CDR3aa: ASSVEGGEKLF
j_gene: TRBJ2-3; abundance: NA; v_gene: TRBV4-3; len: 15; CDR3aa: ASSQNSIRDAIDTQY
j_gene: TRBJ2-3; abundance: NA; v_gene: TRBV4-2; len: 13; CDR3aa: ASSQASGNTDTQY
j_gene: TRBJ1-1; abundance: NA; v_gene: TRBV7-3; len: 11; CDR3aa: ASSLDRGFEAF
j_gene: TRBJ1-2; abundance: NA; v_gene: TRBV25-1; len: 13; CDR3aa: ASSDHGGKDYGYT
j_gene: TRBJ1-4; abundance: few; v_gene: TRBV11-2; len: 15; CDR3aa: ASSLDLGRGLNEKLF
j_gene: TRBJ1-1; abundance: NA; v_gene: TRBV15; len: 11; CDR3aa: ATSGDWNTEAF
j_gene: TRBJ2-7; abundance: once; v_gene: TRBV18; len: 10; CDR3aa: ASSKDGYEQY
j_gene: TRBJ2-5; abundance: few; v_gene: TRBV5-8; len: 13; CDR3aa: ASSPRGRGQETQY
j_gene: TRBJ2-3; abundance: NA; v_gene: TRBV19; len: 11; CDR3aa: ASSIGPGDTQY
j_gene: TRBJ2-1; abundance: NA; v_gene: TRBV18; len: 13; CDR3aa: ASSPWTGLGNEQF
j_gene: TRBJ2-7; abundance: NA; v_gene: TRBV18; len: 12; CDR3aa: ASSPFPGYYEQY
j_gene: TRBJ1-6; abundance: NA; v_gene: TRBV23-1; len: 14; CDR3aa: ASSQATGARCSPLH
j_gene: TRBJ2-1; abundance: NA; v_gene: TRBV21-1; len: 15; CDR3aa: ASSKVRAGAHYNEQF
j_gene: TRBJ1-2; abundance: NA; v_gene: TRBV28; len: 11; CDR3aa: ASSLRGFNGYT
j_gene: TRBJ2-2; abundance: NA; v_gene: TRBV10-1; len: 11; CDR3aa: ASSYSNTGELF
j_gene: TRBJ2-7; abundance: NA; v_gene: TRBV7-2; len: 12; CDR3aa: ASSSRLGSYEQY
j_gene: TRBJ1-4; abundance: NA; v_gene: TRBV6-1; len: 14; CDR3aa: ASSEGRAIANEKLF
j_gene: TRBJ2-1; abundance: few; v_gene: TRBV3-1/TRBV3-2; len: 10; CDR3aa: ASSRAGDEQF
j_gene: TRBJ2-7; abundance: NA; v_gene: TRBV5-1; len: 12; CDR3aa: ASSLEGTGEEQY
j_gene: TRBJ2-1; abundance: NA; v_gene: TRBV19; len: 15; CDR3aa: ASSILSAGGSYNEQF
j_gene: TRBJ1-1; abundance: once; v_gene: TRBV7-7; len: 11; CDR3aa: ASSPRQGTEAF
j_gene: TRBJ1-2; abundance: NA; v_gene: TRBV7-9; len: 11; CDR3aa: ASSLTGEDGYT